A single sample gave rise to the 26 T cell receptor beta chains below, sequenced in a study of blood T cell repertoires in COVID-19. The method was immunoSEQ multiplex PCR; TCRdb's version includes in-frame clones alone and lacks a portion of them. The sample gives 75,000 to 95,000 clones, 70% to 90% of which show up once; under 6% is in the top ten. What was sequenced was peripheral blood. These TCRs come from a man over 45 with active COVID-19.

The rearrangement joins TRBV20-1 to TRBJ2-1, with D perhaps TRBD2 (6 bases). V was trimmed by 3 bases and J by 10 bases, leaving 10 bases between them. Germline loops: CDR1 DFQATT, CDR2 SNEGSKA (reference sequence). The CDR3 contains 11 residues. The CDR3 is CSASRLEEQFF. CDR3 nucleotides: TGCAGTGCTAGTCGACTAGAAGAGCAGTTCTTC.

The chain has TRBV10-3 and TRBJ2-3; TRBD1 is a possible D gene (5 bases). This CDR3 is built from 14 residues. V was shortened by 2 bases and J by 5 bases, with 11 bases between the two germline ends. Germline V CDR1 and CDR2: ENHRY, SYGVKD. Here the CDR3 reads CAISEGAGRDTQYF. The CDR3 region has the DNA TGTGCCATCAGTGAGGGGGCAGGGCGAGATACGCAGTATTTT.

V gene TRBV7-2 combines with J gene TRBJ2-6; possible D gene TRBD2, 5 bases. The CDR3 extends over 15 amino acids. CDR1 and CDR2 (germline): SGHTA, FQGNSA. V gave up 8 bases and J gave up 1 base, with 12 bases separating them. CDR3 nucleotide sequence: TGTGCCAGCGGAGGACGTCGATCTGGGGCCAACGTCCTGACTTTC. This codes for CASGGRRSGANVLTF.

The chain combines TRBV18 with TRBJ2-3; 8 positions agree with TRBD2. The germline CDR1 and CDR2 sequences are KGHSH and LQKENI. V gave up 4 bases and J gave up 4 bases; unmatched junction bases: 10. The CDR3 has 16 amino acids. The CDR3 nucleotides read TGTGCCAGCTCACGGGGAGAAAGCGGGAGCTCAGATACGCAGTATTTT. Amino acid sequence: CASSRGESGSSDTQYF.

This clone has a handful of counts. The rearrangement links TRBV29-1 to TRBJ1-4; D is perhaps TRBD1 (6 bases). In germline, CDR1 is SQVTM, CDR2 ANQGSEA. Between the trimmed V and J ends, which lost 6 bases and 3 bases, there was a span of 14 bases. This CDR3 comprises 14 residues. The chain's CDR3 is CSVESGVANEKLFF. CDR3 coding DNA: TGCAGCGTGGAGTCAGGGGTCGCTAATGAAAAACTGTTTTTT. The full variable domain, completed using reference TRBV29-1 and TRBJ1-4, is SAVISQKPSRDICQRGTSLTIQCQVDSQVTMMFWYRQQPGQSLTLIATANQGSEATYESGFVIDKFPISRPNLTFSTLTVSNMSPEDSSIYLCSVESGVANEKLFFGSGTQLSVL.

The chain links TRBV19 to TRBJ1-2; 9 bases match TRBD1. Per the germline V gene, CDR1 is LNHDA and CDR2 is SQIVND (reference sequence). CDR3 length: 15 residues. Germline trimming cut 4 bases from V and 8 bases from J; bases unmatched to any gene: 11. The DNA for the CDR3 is TGTGCCAGTAGTACTGGGGACAGGGTGTCGGCGGGCTACACCTTC. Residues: CASSTGDRVSAGYTF.

The DNA for the CDR3 is TGTGCCAGCTCGGGACTAGCGTTCACAGATACGCAGTATTTT. Translation: CASSGLAFTDTQYF. The V call is TRBV18, the J call TRBJ2-3, with TRBD2 matching 10 bases. Unmatched junction bases numbered 2, after V lost 6 bases and J lost 2 bases. Germline V gene sequence: CDR1 KGHSH, CDR2 LQKENI. The CDR3 covers 14 residues.

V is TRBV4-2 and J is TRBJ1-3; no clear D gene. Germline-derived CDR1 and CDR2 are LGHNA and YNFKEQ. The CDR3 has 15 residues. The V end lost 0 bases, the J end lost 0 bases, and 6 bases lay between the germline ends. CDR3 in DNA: TGTGCCAGCAGCCAAGACAGTTCCTCTGGAAACACCATATATTTT. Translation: CASSQDSSSGNTIYF.

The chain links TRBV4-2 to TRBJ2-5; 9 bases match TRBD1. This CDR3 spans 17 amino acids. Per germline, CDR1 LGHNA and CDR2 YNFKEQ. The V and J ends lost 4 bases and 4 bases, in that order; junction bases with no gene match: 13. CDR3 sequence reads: CASSRPTGTGRRETQYF. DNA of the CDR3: TGTGCCAGCAGCCGCCCCACCGGGACAGGGAGACGAGAGACCCAGTACTTC.

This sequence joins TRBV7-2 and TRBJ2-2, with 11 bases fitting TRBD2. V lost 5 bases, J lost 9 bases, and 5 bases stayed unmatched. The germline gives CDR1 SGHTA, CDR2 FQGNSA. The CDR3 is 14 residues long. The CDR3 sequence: CASSTVAGGRELFF. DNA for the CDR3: TGTGCCAGCAGCACAGTAGCGGGGGGGAGGGAGCTGTTTTTT.

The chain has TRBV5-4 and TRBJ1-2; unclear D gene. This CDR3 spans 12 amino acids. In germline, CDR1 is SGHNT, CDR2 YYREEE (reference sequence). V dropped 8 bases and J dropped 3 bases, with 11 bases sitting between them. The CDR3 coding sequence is TGTGCCAGTGGGAGAGATTACTATGGCTACACCTTC. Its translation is CASGRDYYGYTF.

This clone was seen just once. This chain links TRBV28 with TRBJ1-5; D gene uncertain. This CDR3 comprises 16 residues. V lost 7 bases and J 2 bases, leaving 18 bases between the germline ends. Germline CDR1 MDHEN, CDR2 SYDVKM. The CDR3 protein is CASIESFPPRNQPQHF. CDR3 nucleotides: TGTGCCAGCATAGAAAGCTTCCCCCCCCGCAATCAGCCCCAGCATTTT.

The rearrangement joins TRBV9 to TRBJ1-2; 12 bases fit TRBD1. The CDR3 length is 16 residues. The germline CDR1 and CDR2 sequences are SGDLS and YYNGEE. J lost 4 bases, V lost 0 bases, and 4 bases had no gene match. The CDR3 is CASSVAGTGGSYGYTF. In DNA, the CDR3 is TGTGCCAGCAGCGTAGCTGGGACAGGGGGCTCCTATGGCTACACCTTC.

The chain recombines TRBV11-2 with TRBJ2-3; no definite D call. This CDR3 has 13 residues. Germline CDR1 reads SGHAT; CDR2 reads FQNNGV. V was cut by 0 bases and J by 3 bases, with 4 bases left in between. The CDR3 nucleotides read TGTGCCAGCAGCTTAGACCCGACAGATACGCAGTATTTT. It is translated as CASSLDPTDTQYF. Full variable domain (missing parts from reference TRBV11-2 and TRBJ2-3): EAGVAQSPRYKIIEKRQSVAFWCNPISGHATLYWYQQILGQGPKLLIQFQNNGVVDDSQLPKDRFSAERLKGVDSTLKIQPAKLEDSAVYLCASSLDPTDTQYFGPGTRLTVL.

The CDR3 DNA is TGTGCCAGCAGTTCCCCGGGACTAGCGGGGGCCTCCTACGAGCAGTACTTC. This encodes CASSSPGLAGASYEQYF. The chain combines TRBV6-2 or TRBV6-3 with TRBJ2-7; TRBD2 agrees at 14 bases. CDR3 length equals 17 residues. V was clipped by 4 bases and J by 0 bases; unmatched bases: 5. In germline, CDR1 is MNHEY, CDR2 SVGEGT.

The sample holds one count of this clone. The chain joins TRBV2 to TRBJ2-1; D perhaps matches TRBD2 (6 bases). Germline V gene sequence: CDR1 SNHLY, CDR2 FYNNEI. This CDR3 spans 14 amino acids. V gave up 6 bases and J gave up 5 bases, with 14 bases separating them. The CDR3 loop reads CASRPGTANNEQFF. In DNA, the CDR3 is TGTGCCAGCAGGCCCGGGACTGCAAACAATGAGCAGTTCTTC.

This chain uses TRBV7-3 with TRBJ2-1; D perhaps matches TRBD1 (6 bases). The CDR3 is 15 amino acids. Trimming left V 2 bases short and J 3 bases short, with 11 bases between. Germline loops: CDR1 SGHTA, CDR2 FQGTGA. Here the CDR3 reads CASSLSLGGYNEQFF. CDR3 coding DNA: TGTGCCAGCAGCTTATCGCTAGGGGGCTACAATGAGCAGTTCTTC.

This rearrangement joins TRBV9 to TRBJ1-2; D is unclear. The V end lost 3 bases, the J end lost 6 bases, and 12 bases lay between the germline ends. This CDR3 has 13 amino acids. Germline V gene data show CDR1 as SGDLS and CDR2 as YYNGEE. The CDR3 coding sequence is TGTGCCAGCAGCGCAGACTGGATGAATGGCTACACCTTC. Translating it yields CASSADWMNGYTF.

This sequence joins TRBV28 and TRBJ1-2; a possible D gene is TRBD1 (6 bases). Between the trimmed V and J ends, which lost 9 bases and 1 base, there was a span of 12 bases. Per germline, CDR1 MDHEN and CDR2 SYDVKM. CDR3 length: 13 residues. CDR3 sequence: CASTGTLNYGYTF. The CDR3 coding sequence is TGTGCCAGTACAGGGACCCTTAACTATGGCTACACCTTC.

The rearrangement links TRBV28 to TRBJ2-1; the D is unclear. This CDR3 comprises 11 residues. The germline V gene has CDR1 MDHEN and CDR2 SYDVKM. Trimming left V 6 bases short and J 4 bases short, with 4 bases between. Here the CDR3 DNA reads TGTGCCAGCAGCGGTTACAATGAGCAGTTCTTC. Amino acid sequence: CASSGYNEQFF.

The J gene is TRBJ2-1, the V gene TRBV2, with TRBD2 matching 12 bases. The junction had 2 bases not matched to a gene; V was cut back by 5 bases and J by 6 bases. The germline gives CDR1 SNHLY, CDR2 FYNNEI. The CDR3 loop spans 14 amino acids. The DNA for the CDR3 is TGTGCCAGCAGTCCGGGACTAGCGGGCAATGAGCAGTTCTTC. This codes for CASSPGLAGNEQFF.

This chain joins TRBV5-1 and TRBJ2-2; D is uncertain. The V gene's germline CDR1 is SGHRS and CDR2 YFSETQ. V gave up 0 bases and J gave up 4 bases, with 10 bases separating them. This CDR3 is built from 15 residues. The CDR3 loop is CASSLVWASTGELFF. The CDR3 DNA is TGCGCCAGCAGCTTGGTCTGGGCGAGCACCGGGGAGCTGTTTTTT. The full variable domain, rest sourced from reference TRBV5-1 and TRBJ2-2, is KAGVTQTPRYLIKTRGQQVTLSCSPISGHRSVSWYQQTPGQGLQFLFEYFSETQRNKGNFPGRFSGRQFSNSRSEMNVSTLELGDSALYLCASSLVWASTGELFFGEGSRLTVL.

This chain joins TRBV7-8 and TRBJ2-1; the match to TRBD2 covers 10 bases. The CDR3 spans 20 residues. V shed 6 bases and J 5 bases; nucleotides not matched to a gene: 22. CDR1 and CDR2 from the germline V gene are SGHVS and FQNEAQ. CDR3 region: CASRKRGTSVPWAPDNEQFF. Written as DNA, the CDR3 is TGTGCCAGCAGGAAAAGGGGGACTAGCGTGCCGTGGGCTCCTGACAATGAGCAGTTCTTC.

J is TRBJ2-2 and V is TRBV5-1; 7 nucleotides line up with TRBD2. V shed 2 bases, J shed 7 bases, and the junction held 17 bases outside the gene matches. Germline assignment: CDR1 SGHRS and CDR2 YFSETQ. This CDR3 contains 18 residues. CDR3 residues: CASSFGVGMGGRDGELFF. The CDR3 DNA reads TGCGCCAGCAGCTTCGGCGTCGGGATGGGAGGGCGAGACGGGGAGCTGTTTTTT.

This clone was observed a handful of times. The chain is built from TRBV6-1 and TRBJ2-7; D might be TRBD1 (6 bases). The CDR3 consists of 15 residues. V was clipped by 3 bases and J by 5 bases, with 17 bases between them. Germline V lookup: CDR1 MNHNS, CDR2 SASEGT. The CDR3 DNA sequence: TGTGCCAGCAGTGAGTCACCCTCGGCAGGGGACGAGCAGTACTTC. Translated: CASSESPSAGDEQYF.

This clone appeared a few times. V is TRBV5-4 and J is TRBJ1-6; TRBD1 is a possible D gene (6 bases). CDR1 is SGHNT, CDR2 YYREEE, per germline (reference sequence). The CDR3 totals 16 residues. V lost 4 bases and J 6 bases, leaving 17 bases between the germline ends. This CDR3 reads CASSLGGRSPNSPLHF. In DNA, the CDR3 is TGTGCCAGCAGCCTGGGGGGCAGATCTCCTAATTCACCCCTCCACTTT.